This T cell receptor (beta chain) was documented in a study of T cell responses to AZD1222 COVID-19 vaccine (TCRdb year 2021). With respect to the entire study: A total of 233 trial participants underwent TCR sequencing, of whom 207 received two doses of AZD1222 and about 26 received two doses of the MenACWY control vaccine. Trial participants were enrolled into age subgroups of 18-55, 56-69 and 70-plus years, which contained about 160, 30 and 59 TCR-sequenced participants, respectively. Overall study outcomes, separate from this receptor: Reportedly, almost half of the unique spike-specific TCRs recognized epitopes lying outside the regions that are mutated in the B.1.351 and B.1.1.7 variants. Participants were mostly white British, with more females than males. The authors suggested clonal diversity may have been underestimated. In the small 56-69-year group, the increase in depth fell short of significance, most likely because of low power. The vaccine-associated CD4 TCRs covered the entire spike protein, and the dominant responses fell in regions 160-218 and 743-854. Because no day 14 peak-response samples were available, the repertoires could be characterized only after the peak T cell response. After two AZD1222 doses, both the breadth and the depth of spike-specific TCRs were significantly higher than at day 0 and than in MenACWY recipients. Only five or six AZD1222 recipients were SARS-CoV-2 seropositive at baseline, limiting conclusions about previously exposed vaccinees.

From the cysteine up to the phenylalanine, the CDR3 has a length of 16 residues. Left in the record is the CDR3 DNA by itself, 48 bases read in frame from the first base. Reading the germline V gene gives CDR1 SGHAT and CDR2 FQNNGV. At the junction V is shortened by 5 bases and J by 3 bases; bases outside the gene matches: 7. Read against the paper, the sample's time point label means: about 28 days (+/-7) after the second vaccine dose. AZD1222 recipients whose second dose came at about 4 weeks and those whose second dose came at about 12 weeks were combined into one group, since spike-specific TCR depth and breadth did not differ between the two schedules. Vaccinee samples came from UK trials COV001 and COV002, including a single-blind randomized controlled phase 2/3 trial of AZD1222 (ChAdOx1 nCoV-19) in healthy adults. For TCRbeta chain sequencing, PBMC samples from trial participants were taken at day 0 and at day 28 after the second dose.

The CDR3 regions of human TCRbeta chains were subjected to immunosequencing. Regarding the original processing steps: Repertoire TCRs were matched against a reference library of SARS-CoV-2-specific TCRs generated with the MIRA antigen-specificity platform. Breadth meant the fraction of unique TCRs that were SARS-CoV-2-associated, whereas depth meant the fraction of total T cells that were SARS-CoV-2-associated. Using the MIRA data, each spike-specific TCR was assigned both to the spike region to which the TCR was reactive and to a CD4 or CD8 class. Log10-transformed breadth and depth values were compared by one-way ANOVA with Sidak's multiple comparisons tests. This is the immuneACCESS table as TCRdb keeps it, with only in-frame sequences that have V and J called. A part of the clones is gone; compared with another copy, unresolved V genes explain less than half, and the rest is unexplained. V, J and clone size are taken as reported in that table, and D and trimming were inferred from the DNA itself. The sample table lists tens of thousands of clones, 90% of them with a count of one. About 5.4% of the sample is held by the ten biggest clonotypes.

Remarks on this clone: It lacks a known antigen. Base qualities are missing; no much larger clone stands one base away.

This sequence was found in an adult who received the AZD1222 COVID-19 vaccine. The sample here was peripheral blood, taken 28 days after the second AZD1222 dose. The chain is encoded by TRBV11-2 joined to TRBJ1-3, and 10 junctional nucleotides match TRBD1. CDR3 region: CASSETGGAIGNTIYF. The sequenced DNA is TGTGCCAGCAGCGAGACAGGGGGCGCGATTGGAAACACCATATATTTT.